This entry lists 2 T cell receptor beta chains sequenced from one sample in a study of cytomegalovirus exposure and HLA in healthy donors. The study ran its PCR with 60 Vbeta and 13 Jbeta primers. The table came from immunoSEQ multiplex PCR; TCRdb's copy has only in-frame clones and leaves some out. The data contain roughly 150,000 clones, around 75% of them seen just once; the ten biggest clones take up about 4.3%. Sequenced input: PBMCs. The receptors shown here come from a man younger than 30 in good health and CMV-seropositive.

This clone was seen a handful of times. The chain has TRBV7-9 and TRBJ1-1; 7 nucleotides line up with TRBD1. The CDR3 contains 12 residues. Germline V CDR1 and CDR2: SEHNR, FQNEAQ (reference sequence). V trimming: 5 bases; J trimming: 3 bases; junction bases outside the gene matches: 0. The DNA for the CDR3 is TGTGCCAGCAGCACAGGGGACACTGAAGCTTTCTTT. The encoded protein is CASSTGDTEAFF.

This chain joins TRBV19 and TRBJ1-1; D gene ambiguous. This CDR3 is built from 12 residues. The germline gives CDR1 LNHDA, CDR2 SQIVND (reference sequence). The V end lost 6 bases, the J end lost 0 bases, and 5 bases lay between the germline ends. The CDR3 DNA follows: TGTGCCAGTAGATATTTGAACACTGAAGCTTTCTTT. It encodes CASRYLNTEAFF.